These 21 T cell receptor beta chains originate from one sample sequenced in a study of T cells after yellow fever vaccination. TCRdb analysed the 5' RACE reads with MiXCR anew, one entry per CDR3 protein. Of some 400,000 distinct CDR3 sequences listed, around 6.4% are singletons. The input for sequencing was PBMCs, taken 5 days after the yellow fever booster vaccination. Receptors were obtained from a man aged 25 to 40 who received the YFV17D yellow fever vaccine.

This clonotype was recorded a few times. The chain joins TRBV7-2 to TRBJ2-5, with 13 bases aligning to TRBD2. This CDR3 contains 16 residues. Germline CDR1 SGHTA, CDR2 FQGNSA. Trimming removed 5 bases from V and 2 bases from J; junction bases left unmatched: 5. CDR3 loop: CASSVGLAGVQETQYF. The CDR3 DNA reads TGTGCCAGCAGCGTCGGACTAGCGGGGGTGCAAGAGACCCAGTACTTC.

This clonotype was detected only a few times. The V call is TRBV18, the J call TRBJ2-1; D unclear. CDR3 size: 16 residues. Between the trimmed V and J ends, which lost 4 bases and 7 bases, there was a span of 20 bases. CDR1 and CDR2 from the germline V gene are KGHSH and LQKENI. This CDR3 is CASSLRPVGFTNEQFF. The CDR3 DNA is TGTGCCAGCTCACTGCGGCCGGTGGGGTTTACGAATGAGCAGTTCTTC.

This chain uses TRBV6-2 or TRBV6-3 with TRBJ1-2, with TRBD1 identical over 9 bases. From germline, CDR1 is MNHEY and CDR2 SVGEGT. This CDR3 region has 14 residues. V shed 6 bases, J shed 4 bases, and the junction held 6 bases outside the gene matches. Here the CDR3 reads CASRPGTGPYGYTF. CDR3 DNA: TGTGCCAGCAGGCCCGGGACAGGGCCCTATGGCTACACCTTC.

This chain connects TRBV7-2 to TRBJ2-5; no firm D call. The CDR3 consists of 15 residues. CDR1 SGHTA and CDR2 FQGNSA come from the germline V gene. Trimming cost V 1 base and J 4 bases, with 13 bases left between them. Here the CDR3 DNA reads TGTGCCAGCAGCTTAGAGTGGCGCAGCATAGAGACCCAGTACTTC. Protein sequence: CASSLEWRSIETQYF.

V gene TRBV5-1 combines with J gene TRBJ2-2; 8 nucleotides agree with TRBD1. The trim removed 4 bases at V and 6 bases at J, leaving 11 bases unmatched. CDR3 length: 16 amino acids. Germline loops: CDR1 SGHRS, CDR2 YFSETQ. For the CDR3, the DNA is TGCGCCAGCAGCCGATTCGACAGGGGAGTGGCCGGGGAGCTGTTTTTT. It specifies CASSRFDRGVAGELFF.

This clonotype came up a few times. The chain joins TRBV5-1 to TRBJ1-6, with D maybe TRBD1 (6 bases). Trimming took 1 base from V and 8 from J, leaving 16 bases between them. CDR3 length: 16 residues. From germline, CDR1 is SGHRS and CDR2 YFSETQ. DNA for the CDR3: TGCGCCAGCAGCTTGTGGATTACAGGGACGGATTCACCCCTCCACTTT. The encoded protein is CASSLWITGTDSPLHF.

The chain employs TRBV15 and TRBJ2-2; D perhaps matches TRBD2 (5 bases). Germline CDR1 is LNHNV and CDR2 is YYDKDF (reference sequence). V was cut by 0 bases and J by 3 bases, with 8 bases left in between. The CDR3 loop spans 15 amino acids. CDR3 loop: CATSREAGDTGELFF. The DNA for the CDR3 is TGTGCCACCAGCAGAGAGGCCGGGGACACCGGGGAGCTGTTTTTT. Full variable domain (rest looked up from reference TRBV15 and TRBJ2-2): DAMVIQNPRYQVTQFGKPVTLSCSQTLNHNVMYWYQQKSSQAPKLLFHYYDKDFNNEADTPDNFQSRRPNTSFCFLDIRSPGLGDTAMYLCATSREAGDTGELFFGEGSRLTVL.

The chain uses TRBV6-1 and TRBJ2-1; D is possibly TRBD2 (6 bases). V gave up 8 bases and J gave up 10 bases, with 21 bases separating them. The CDR3 loop spans 14 amino acids. CDR1 is MNHNS and CDR2 is SASEGT in the germline V gene. This CDR3 reads CASGFADFSGEQFF. The CDR3 DNA reads TGTGCCAGCGGATTTGCTGATTTTAGCGGAGAGCAGTTCTTC.

The chain's CDR3 is CASTILHPGTYEQYF. CDR3 DNA sequence: TGTGCCAGCACTATCCTTCACCCAGGTACCTACGAGCAGTACTTC. The rearrangement joins TRBV12-3 or TRBV12-4 to TRBJ2-7; D gene ambiguous. There are 15 residues in the CDR3. Between the trimmed V and J ends, which lost 7 bases and 2 bases, there was a span of 18 bases.

The V and J genes are TRBV28 and TRBJ1-3; the D is unclear. Germline lookup yields CDR1 MDHEN and CDR2 SYDVKM. V lost 0 bases and J lost 0, with 12 bases in between. This CDR3 contains 17 residues. The DNA for the CDR3 is TGTGCCAGCAGTTTATGGTCCAGGCCCAGCTCTGGAAACACCATATATTTT. Protein sequence: CASSLWSRPSSGNTIYF.

This clonotype was observed a few times. V and J are TRBV5-8 and TRBJ1-6; D might be TRBD1 (5 bases). Trimming cost V 3 bases and J 8 bases, with 15 bases left between them. Germline assignment: CDR1 SGHTS and CDR2 YDEGEE. CDR3 length: 15 amino acids. The CDR3, as DNA: TGTGCCAGCAGCTACTCCAGGGTTCTCGATTCACCCCTCCACTTT. Protein: CASSYSRVLDSPLHF.

This clonotype was found many times. The chain joins TRBV6-5 to TRBJ2-6, with 7 bases fitting TRBD1. CDR3 length: 16 amino acids. Trimming removed 4 bases from V and 0 bases from J; junction bases left unmatched: 3. Germline values: CDR1 MNHEY, CDR2 SVGAGI. The CDR3 coding sequence is TGTGCCAGCAGTTCGACAGGGCCCTCTGGGGCCAACGTCCTGACTTTC. Translating gives CASSSTGPSGANVLTF.

Ten or more counts support this clonotype. This sequence joins TRBV15 and TRBJ2-3; TRBD2 matches 9 bases. The J segment lost 5 bases and the V segment lost 0 bases, leaving 9 bases of the junction unmatched. Germline V gives CDR1 LNHNV, CDR2 YYDKDF (reference sequence). CDR3 size: 17 residues. The CDR3 protein is CATSRDAAGGPLDTQYF. For the CDR3, the DNA is TGTGCCACCAGCAGAGATGCGGCGGGAGGGCCATTAGATACGCAGTATTTT.

This clonotype turned up a few times. The chain combines TRBV14 with TRBJ2-5; no firm D call. Germline loops: CDR1 SGHDN, CDR2 FVKESK. The CDR3 runs to 13 residues. Trimming stripped 0 bases from V and 2 bases from J, with 4 bases between. The CDR3 sequence: CASSQERQETQYF. DNA for the CDR3: TGTGCCAGCAGCCAAGAAAGGCAAGAGACCCAGTACTTC.

This clonotype occurred many times. This chain connects TRBV7-2 to TRBJ2-7, with TRBD2 as a possible D gene (5 bases). Germline loops: CDR1 SGHTA, CDR2 FQGNSA. Trimming took 5 bases from V and 6 from J, leaving 20 bases between them. This CDR3 contains 15 residues. The CDR3 nucleotides are TGTGCCAGCAGCCCTGATGCGCGGAGTGGAGGCGAGCAGTACTTC. Its protein is CASSPDARSGGEQYF.

This clonotype was observed many times. The CDR3 spells CASSQESGTHQYF. The CDR3 region has the DNA TGCGCCAGCAGCCAAGAATCTGGTACGCATCAGTACTTC. The chain uses TRBV4-3 and TRBJ2-5, with D uncertain. CDR3 length: 13 amino acids. The germline V gene encodes CDR1 LGHNA and CDR2 YSLEER. V lost 0 bases to trimming and J lost 11 bases, with 13 bases between them.

This clonotype was recorded at least ten times. This chain connects TRBV30 to TRBJ1-5; D remains unclear. CDR3 length equals 14 residues. Trimming shortened V by 2 bases and J by 0 bases, and 8 bases separated the two germline ends. Germline V gives CDR1 GTSNPN, CDR2 SVGIG (reference sequence). The CDR3, as DNA: TGTGCCTGGAGTTCTCGGATTAGCAATCAGCCCCAGCATTTT. This translates into CAWSSRISNQPQHF.

V usage is TRBV20-1 and J usage is TRBJ2-1; D not certain. V was cut by 3 bases and J by 6 bases, with 6 bases left in between. The CDR3 loop spans 11 amino acids. Germline CDR1 and CDR2: DFQATT and SNEGSKA (reference sequence). The CDR3 sequence is CSASQPNEQFF. The CDR3 region has the DNA TGCAGTGCTAGTCAGCCCAATGAGCAGTTCTTC.

The table lists this clonotype with many counts. J is TRBJ2-6 and V is TRBV6-1; 7 bases match TRBD2. The J segment lost 4 bases and the V segment lost 8 bases, leaving 8 bases of the junction unmatched. From germline, CDR1 is MNHNS and CDR2 SASEGT. The CDR3 length is 15 residues. In DNA, the CDR3 is TGTGCCAGCGGGGGGGGAGTTTCAGGGGCCAACGTCCTGACTTTC. This gives the protein CASGGGVSGANVLTF.

This chain joins TRBV5-5 and TRBJ2-3; 15 bases fit TRBD2. The V gene end was trimmed by 4 bases and the J gene end by 5 bases; junction bases not matched to a gene: 5. The CDR3 covers 16 residues. Per germline, CDR1 SGHKS and CDR2 YYEKEE (reference sequence). DNA for the CDR3: TGTGCCAGCAGCATTCCGGGACTAGCGGGAGGAGATACGCAGTATTTT. It encodes CASSIPGLAGGDTQYF. The full variable domain, in which reference TRBV5-5 and TRBJ2-3 provide the parts outside the CDR3, is DAGVTQSPTHLIKTRGQQVTLRCSPISGHKSVSWYQQVLGQGPQFIFQYYEKEERGRGNFPDRFSARQFPNYSSELNVNALLLGDSALYLCASSIPGLAGGDTQYFGPGTRLTVL.

This clonotype was found many times. CDR3 bases: TGCGCCAGCAGCTTGGTGGTGGGGCAAGAGACCCAGTACTTC. Protein: CASSLVVGQETQYF. The rearrangement joins TRBV5-1 to TRBJ2-5; D remains unclear. The germline gives CDR1 SGHRS, CDR2 YFSETQ. Trimming left V 0 bases short and J 2 bases short, with 8 bases between. CDR3 size: 14 residues.